This T cell receptor (beta chain) was captured in a study of T cell responses to AZD1222 COVID-19 vaccine. Looking at the study overall: Pooling covered second doses at about 4 or about 12 weeks. Overall study results and limits: The breadth and depth of Spike-specific TCRs increased once two AZD1222 doses had been given. Of spike-specific TCRs, nearly half reportedly target regions left unmutated in variants. White British people made up most donors, females outnumbered males, and clonal diversity was possibly underestimated.

Profiled with immunoSEQ multiplex PCR; TCRdb holds only in-frame clones, not every one. The sample records around 140,000 clones, 90% being singletons. V lost 1 base and J lost 5, with 8 bases in between. The CDR3 contains 13 residues. Germline V gene data show CDR1 as SEHNR and CDR2 as FQNEAQ (reference sequence). As concerns this clone: What it recognizes is unknown.

Here the sequenced sample was peripheral blood, taken on day 0 of AZD1222 vaccination. The clonotype was recovered from an adult in good health. V usage is TRBV7-9 and J usage is TRBJ1-1, with D perhaps TRBD1 (6 bases). The CDR3 loop is CASSLEGGTEAFF. CDR3 coding DNA: TGTGCCAGCAGCTTAGAAGGGGGGACTGAAGCTTTCTTT.